What follows is one T cell receptor beta chain and its context. Its antigen is still unknown. These data are taken from a study of T cell responses to AZD1222 COVID-19 vaccine. The study, taken as a whole, reports: Sampling captured repertoires only after the peak T cell response. Spike as a whole was targeted by vaccine-associated CD4 TCRs, dominant at 160-218 and 743-854. White British donors predominated, females outnumbered males, and clonal diversity was possibly underestimated. Seropositive at baseline were only a handful of AZD1222 recipients.

The CDR3 is made up of 12 amino acids. The V gene lost 4 bases and the J gene lost 1 base, with 7 bases spanning the gap. The germline V gene encodes CDR1 SQVTM and CDR2 ANQGSEA. This table comes from immunoSEQ multiplex PCR, and its TCRdb copy is limited to in-frame clones, with some not included. This table holds 75,000 to 90,000 clones, 86% found once. The gene calls are TRBV29-1 and TRBJ1-1; D unclear. This receptor was obtained from an adult in good health. The sequences come from peripheral blood, collected on day 0 of AZD1222 vaccination. The CDR3 protein is CSVVTSNTEAFF. The CDR3 DNA sequence: TGCAGCGTTGTCACTTCGAACACTGAAGCTTTCTTT.